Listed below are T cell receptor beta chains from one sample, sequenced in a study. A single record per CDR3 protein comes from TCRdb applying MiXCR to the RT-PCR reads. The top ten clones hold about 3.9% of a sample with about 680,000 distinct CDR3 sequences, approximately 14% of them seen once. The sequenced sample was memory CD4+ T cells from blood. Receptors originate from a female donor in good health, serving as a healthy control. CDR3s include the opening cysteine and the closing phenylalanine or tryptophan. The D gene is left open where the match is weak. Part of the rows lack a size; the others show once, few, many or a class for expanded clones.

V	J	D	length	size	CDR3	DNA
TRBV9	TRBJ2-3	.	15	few	CASSARLRGADTQYF	TGTGCCAGCAGCGCCCGGTTGAGGGGCGCAGATACGCAGTATTTT
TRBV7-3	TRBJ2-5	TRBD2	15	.	CASSRAGGYEETQYF	TGTGCCAGCAGTCGTGCGGGGGGCTATGAAGAGACCCAGTACTTC
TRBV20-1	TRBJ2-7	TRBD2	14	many	CSAKAGGRKNEQYF	TGCAGTGCTAAAGCGGGAGGGCGTAAAAACGAGCAGTACTTC
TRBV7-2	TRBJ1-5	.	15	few	CASSRAGLNNQPQHF	TGTGCCAGCAGCCGAGCGGGGTTGAACAATCAGCCCCAGCATTTT
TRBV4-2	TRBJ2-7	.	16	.	CASSHSGHGGGYEQYF	TGTGCCAGCAGCCATTCGGGCCATGGGGGAGGCTACGAGCAGTACTTC
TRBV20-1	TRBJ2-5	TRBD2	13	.	CSETGTSEETQYF	TGCAGTGAAACCGGGACTAGCGAGGAGACCCAGTACTTC
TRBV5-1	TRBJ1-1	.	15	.	CASSSQGTEGTEAFF	TGCGCCAGCAGCTCTCAGGGAACCGAGGGCACTGAAGCTTTCTTT
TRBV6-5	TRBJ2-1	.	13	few	CATRGRSYNEQFF	TGTGCCACCCGGGGGAGGTCCTACAATGAGCAGTTCTTC
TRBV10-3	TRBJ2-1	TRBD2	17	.	CAISARGGREGQGEQFF	TGTGCCATCAGTGCTCGAGGTGGGAGGGAGGGCCAAGGTGAGCAGTTCTTC
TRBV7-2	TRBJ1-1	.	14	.	CASSQGRTNTEAFF	TGTGCCAGCAGCCAAGGACGAACGAACACTGAAGCTTTCTTT
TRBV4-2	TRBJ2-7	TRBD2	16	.	CASSQPLAGISYEQYF	TGTGCCAGCAGCCAACCCTTAGCGGGAATATCCTACGAGCAGTACTTC
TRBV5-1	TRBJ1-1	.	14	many	CASSLDGTNTEAFF	TGCGCCAGCAGCTTGGATGGGACGAACACTGAAGCTTTCTTT
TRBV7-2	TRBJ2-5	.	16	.	CASSLGQVVGKETQYF	TGTGCCAGCAGCTTGGGTCAGGTTGTTGGTAAAGAGACCCAGTACTTC
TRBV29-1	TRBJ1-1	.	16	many	CSVAPPGSLIGTEAFF	TGCAGCGTTGCCCCTCCAGGCAGCCTAATAGGCACTGAAGCTTTCTTT
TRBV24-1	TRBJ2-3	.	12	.	CATRGTADTQYF	TGTGCCACCAGAGGTACCGCAGATACGCAGTATTTT
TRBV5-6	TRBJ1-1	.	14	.	CASSLKNINTEAFF	TGTGCCAGCAGCTTGAAGAACATTAACACTGAAGCTTTCTTT
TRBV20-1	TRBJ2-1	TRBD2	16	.	CSARGGLVGGGNEQFF	TGCAGTGCTAGGGGGGGACTAGTGGGTGGTGGCAATGAGCAGTTCTTC
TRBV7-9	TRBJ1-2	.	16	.	CASSPTQFGQFYGYTF	TGTGCCAGCAGCCCAACCCAATTCGGACAGTTCTATGGCTACACCTTC
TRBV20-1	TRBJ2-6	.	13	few	CSVAVSGANVLTF	TGCAGTGTTGCGGTTTCTGGGGCCAACGTCCTGACTTTC